The 20 T cell receptor beta chains reported below all come from one sample, sequenced in a study of PD-L1 blockade in urothelial cancer. Specified time point: peripheral blood 6 weeks after treatment start. Repertoires were generated with immunoSEQ multiplex PCR, while TCRdb's copy carries only in-frame clones and drops some. The data show more than 35,000 clones, around 80% seen once. Sequences were derived from PBMCs, sampled around atezolizumab (anti-PD-L1) treatment. The receptors shown here come from a man in his sixties with urothelial cancer.

The chain is built from TRBV5-1 and TRBJ1-3; D is ambiguous. Germline V gene data show CDR1 as SGHRS and CDR2 as YFSETQ. The CDR3 contains 16 residues. V dropped 0 bases and J dropped 0 bases, with 10 bases sitting between them. Here the CDR3 reads CASSLGASHSGNTIYF. In DNA form, the CDR3 reads TGCGCCAGCAGCTTGGGGGCCAGCCACTCTGGAAACACCATATATTTT.

The chain uses TRBV27 and TRBJ1-5; D gene uncertain. Germline CDR1 reads MNHEY; CDR2 reads SMNVEV (reference sequence). The V and J ends lost 5 bases and 6 bases respectively, with 14 bases between them. CDR3 length: 14 residues. Here the CDR3 DNA reads TGTGCCAGCAGTCCCCGGTACGGTGGTCAGCCCCAGCATTTT. It is translated as CASSPRYGGQPQHF.

The chain combines TRBV6-1 with TRBJ1-1; 9 bases are shared with TRBD1. CDR3 length: 15 residues. The V gene's germline CDR1 is MNHNS and CDR2 SASEGT. The junction had 5 bases not matched to a gene; V was cut back by 0 bases and J by 6 bases. CDR3 DNA: TGTGCCAGCAGTGAAGCAGCACAGGGGGCTGCTGAAGCTTTCTTT. The encoded protein is CASSEAAQGAAEAFF.

The chain carries TRBV5-1 and TRBJ2-1, with 13 bases fitting TRBD2. The CDR3 has 19 amino acids. Germline CDR1 SGHRS, CDR2 YFSETQ. With 0 bases clipped from V and 7 bases from J, the junction kept 13 bases outside the gene matches. The CDR3 DNA reads as TGCGCCAGCAGCTTGGACAGGACTAGCGGGGGCGGGAACCGTAATGAGCAGTTCTTC. Translated: CASSLDRTSGGGNRNEQFF.

The rearrangement joins TRBV11-3 to TRBJ2-7, with 7 bases aligning to TRBD2. J was trimmed by 7 bases and V by 5 bases; bases with no gene match: 11. Germline values: CDR1 SGHNT, CDR2 YENEEA. This CDR3 is 14 amino acids long. CDR3 coding DNA: TGTGCCAGCAGCCCCCTCCCCTGGGGAGGGGAGCAGTACTTC. This gives the protein CASSPLPWGGEQYF.

The V and J genes are TRBV4-1 and TRBJ1-4; D is ambiguous. The length of the CDR3 is 15 residues. The V end was cut by 0 bases, the J end by 1 base, with 6 bases between. Germline V lookup: CDR1 MGHRA, CDR2 YSYEKL. In DNA form, the CDR3 reads TGCGCCAGCAGCCAAGACAGGCGAACTAATGAAAAACTGTTTTTT. This codes for CASSQDRRTNEKLFF.

This clone was observed a handful of times. This rearrangement joins TRBV7-2 to TRBJ2-7, with D possibly being TRBD1 (6 bases). Trimming shortened V by 8 bases and J by 5 bases, and 10 bases separated the two germline ends. The CDR3 has 11 amino acids. Per the germline V gene, CDR1 is SGHTA and CDR2 is FQGNSA. The CDR3 is CASGTLHEQYF. The CDR3 DNA is TGTGCCAGCGGGACACTCCACGAGCAGTACTTC. Full variable domain (outside the CDR3, taken from reference TRBV7-2 and TRBJ2-7): GAGVSQSPSNKVTEKGKDVELRCDPISGHTALYWYRQSLGQGLEFLIYFQGNSAPDKSGLPSDRFSAERTGGSVSTLTIQRTQQEDSAVYLCASGTLHEQYFGPGTRLTVT.

The rearrangement links TRBV19 to TRBJ2-7; TRBD2 is a possible D gene (6 bases). This CDR3 is built from 15 residues. The V end was cut by 3 bases, the J end by 3 bases, with 15 bases between. Germline V lookup: CDR1 LNHDA, CDR2 SQIVND (reference sequence). For the CDR3, the DNA is TGTGCCAGTAGTATTGGGCCGGGAGTCATCTACGAGCAGTACTTC. Translation: CASSIGPGVIYEQYF.

This clone has more than one count but fewer than ten. The junction departs from the called germline gene at one end, perhaps through a read error. The chain carries TRBV7-8 and TRBJ2-7; the match to TRBD2 covers 11 bases. Per germline, CDR1 SGHVS and CDR2 FQNEAQ. The CDR3 sequence is 18 residues long. The CDR3 DNA reads as TGTGCCAGCAGCTTAGTGGGTAGCGGGAGGGTCCCCTCCCACGAGCAGTACTTC. Encoded protein: CASSLVGSGRVPSHEQYF. Full variable domain (remainder filled in from reference TRBV7-8 and TRBJ2-7): GAGVSQSPRYKVAKRGQDVALRCDPISGHVSLFWYQQALGQGPEFLTYFQNEAQLDKSGLPSDRFFAERPEGSVSTLKIQRTQQEDSAVYLCASSLVGSGRVPSHEQYFGPGTRLTVT.

The chain combines TRBV6-1 with TRBJ2-7; 8 nucleotides line up with TRBD1. The CDR3 runs to 16 residues. With 4 bases clipped from V and 2 bases from J, the junction kept 10 bases outside the gene matches. Germline V gene data show CDR1 as MNHNS and CDR2 as SASEGT. CDR3 loop: CASSAKVQGVTYEQYF. CDR3 DNA: TGTGCCAGCAGTGCGAAAGTACAGGGGGTCACCTACGAGCAGTACTTC.

The chain recombines TRBV11-2 with TRBJ2-3, with TRBD2 matching 7 bases. The CDR3 spans 16 residues. Germline trimming cut 5 bases from V and 0 bases from J; bases unmatched to any gene: 8. The germline V gene has CDR1 SGHAT and CDR2 FQNNGV. The CDR3 DNA reads TGTGCCAGCAGCGAAAGACTAGCTGGTAGCACAGATACGCAGTATTTT. Protein product: CASSERLAGSTDTQYF.

The rearrangement uses TRBV11-2 and TRBJ2-3; 9 bases are shared with TRBD2. This CDR3 has 15 amino acids. Germline V gene data show CDR1 as SGHAT and CDR2 as FQNNGV. J gave up 2 bases and V 3 bases, and 3 bases lay outside the gene matches. The CDR3 here is CASSLSGGNTDTQYF. The CDR3 nucleotides are TGTGCCAGCAGCTTGAGCGGGGGGAACACAGATACGCAGTATTTT.

This chain connects TRBV7-2 to TRBJ2-3; a possible D gene is TRBD2 (6 bases). Trimming took 5 bases from V and 3 from J, leaving 12 bases between them. CDR3 length equals 14 residues. Germline assignment: CDR1 SGHTA and CDR2 FQGNSA. CDR3 amino acids: CASSPRLGTDTQYF. CDR3 sequence (DNA): TGTGCCAGCAGCCCAAGACTAGGAACAGATACGCAGTATTTT.

The V call is TRBV11-3, the J call TRBJ2-3; possible D gene TRBD2, 6 bases. Germline V gives CDR1 SGHNT, CDR2 YENEEA. Deletions cut 11 bases from V and 5 bases from J, with 17 bases between. The CDR3 loop spans 13 amino acids. In DNA, the CDR3 is TGTGCCGTCGGACCGGAGGGTCAAGATACGCAGTATTTT. It is translated as CAVGPEGQDTQYF.

The chain joins TRBV11-3 to TRBJ2-1; possibly TRBD2 for D (5 bases). Trimming removed 1 base from V and 5 bases from J, with 6 bases in between. This CDR3 has 13 amino acids. From germline, CDR1 is SGHNT and CDR2 YENEEA. The chain's CDR3 is CASSLGRNNEQFF. CDR3 DNA sequence: TGTGCCAGCAGCTTAGGGAGGAACAATGAGCAGTTCTTC.

V gene TRBV2 combines with J gene TRBJ2-7; D may be TRBD1 (6 bases). CDR1 and CDR2 (germline): SNHLY, FYNNEI. The CDR3 is 13 amino acids. V dropped 7 bases and J dropped 2 bases, with 12 bases sitting between them. The CDR3 here is CASTKTGPYEQYF. In DNA form, the CDR3 reads TGTGCCAGCACTAAGACAGGACCCTACGAGCAGTACTTC.

This clone was seen repeatedly, ten times or more. The chain joins TRBV19 to TRBJ1-1; TRBD1 matches 9 bases. In germline, CDR1 is LNHDA, CDR2 SQIVND (reference sequence). CDR3 length: 14 amino acids. The V and J ends lost 5 bases and 5 bases, in that order; junction bases with no gene match: 6. DNA for the CDR3: TGTGCCAGTAGTCTCCTGGACAGGGGAACTGAAGCTTTCTTT. Encoded protein: CASSLLDRGTEAFF. The whole variable domain, filled in from reference TRBV19 and TRBJ1-1, reads DGGITQSPKYLFRKEGQNVTLSCEQNLNHDAMYWYRQDPGQGLRLIYYSQIVNDFQKGDIAEGYSVSREKKESFPLTVTSAQKNPTAFYLCASSLLDRGTEAFFGQGTRLTVV.

V is TRBV11-3 and J is TRBJ2-3; 7 bases match TRBD2. Germline loops: CDR1 SGHNT, CDR2 YENEEA. Trimming at V came to 6 bases and at J to 1 base, leaving 1 base not matched to a gene. The CDR3 loop spans 13 amino acids. CDR3 bases: TGTGCCAGCAGTGGGAGGGGCACAGATACGCAGTATTTT. Encoded protein: CASSGRGTDTQYF.

The V gene is TRBV7-2, the J gene TRBJ1-1, with TRBD1 identical over 7 bases. Germline CDR1 reads SGHTA; CDR2 reads FQGNSA. Losses at the gene ends were 4 bases for V and 1 base for J; bases not matched to a gene: 3. This CDR3 has 14 residues. Here the CDR3 reads CASSSGTANTEAFF. The CDR3 DNA reads as TGTGCCAGCAGCTCCGGGACAGCGAACACTGAAGCTTTCTTT.

The V gene is TRBV9, the J gene TRBJ1-3, with TRBD1 as a possible D gene (6 bases). V was clipped by 3 bases and J by 3 bases, with 16 bases between them. This CDR3 is 16 amino acids long. Germline V gene data show CDR1 as SGDLS and CDR2 as YYNGEE. The CDR3 DNA reads as TGTGCCAGCAGCGGCCAACAGGGAACCCTTGGAAACACCATATATTTT. It encodes CASSGQQGTLGNTIYF. Filled out from reference TRBV9 and TRBJ1-3, the complete variable domain reads DSGVTQTPKHLITATGQRVTLRCSPRSGDLSVYWYQQSLDQGLQFLIQYYNGEERAKGNILERFSAQQFPDLHSELNLSSLELGDSALYFCASSGQQGTLGNTIYFGEGSWLTVV.